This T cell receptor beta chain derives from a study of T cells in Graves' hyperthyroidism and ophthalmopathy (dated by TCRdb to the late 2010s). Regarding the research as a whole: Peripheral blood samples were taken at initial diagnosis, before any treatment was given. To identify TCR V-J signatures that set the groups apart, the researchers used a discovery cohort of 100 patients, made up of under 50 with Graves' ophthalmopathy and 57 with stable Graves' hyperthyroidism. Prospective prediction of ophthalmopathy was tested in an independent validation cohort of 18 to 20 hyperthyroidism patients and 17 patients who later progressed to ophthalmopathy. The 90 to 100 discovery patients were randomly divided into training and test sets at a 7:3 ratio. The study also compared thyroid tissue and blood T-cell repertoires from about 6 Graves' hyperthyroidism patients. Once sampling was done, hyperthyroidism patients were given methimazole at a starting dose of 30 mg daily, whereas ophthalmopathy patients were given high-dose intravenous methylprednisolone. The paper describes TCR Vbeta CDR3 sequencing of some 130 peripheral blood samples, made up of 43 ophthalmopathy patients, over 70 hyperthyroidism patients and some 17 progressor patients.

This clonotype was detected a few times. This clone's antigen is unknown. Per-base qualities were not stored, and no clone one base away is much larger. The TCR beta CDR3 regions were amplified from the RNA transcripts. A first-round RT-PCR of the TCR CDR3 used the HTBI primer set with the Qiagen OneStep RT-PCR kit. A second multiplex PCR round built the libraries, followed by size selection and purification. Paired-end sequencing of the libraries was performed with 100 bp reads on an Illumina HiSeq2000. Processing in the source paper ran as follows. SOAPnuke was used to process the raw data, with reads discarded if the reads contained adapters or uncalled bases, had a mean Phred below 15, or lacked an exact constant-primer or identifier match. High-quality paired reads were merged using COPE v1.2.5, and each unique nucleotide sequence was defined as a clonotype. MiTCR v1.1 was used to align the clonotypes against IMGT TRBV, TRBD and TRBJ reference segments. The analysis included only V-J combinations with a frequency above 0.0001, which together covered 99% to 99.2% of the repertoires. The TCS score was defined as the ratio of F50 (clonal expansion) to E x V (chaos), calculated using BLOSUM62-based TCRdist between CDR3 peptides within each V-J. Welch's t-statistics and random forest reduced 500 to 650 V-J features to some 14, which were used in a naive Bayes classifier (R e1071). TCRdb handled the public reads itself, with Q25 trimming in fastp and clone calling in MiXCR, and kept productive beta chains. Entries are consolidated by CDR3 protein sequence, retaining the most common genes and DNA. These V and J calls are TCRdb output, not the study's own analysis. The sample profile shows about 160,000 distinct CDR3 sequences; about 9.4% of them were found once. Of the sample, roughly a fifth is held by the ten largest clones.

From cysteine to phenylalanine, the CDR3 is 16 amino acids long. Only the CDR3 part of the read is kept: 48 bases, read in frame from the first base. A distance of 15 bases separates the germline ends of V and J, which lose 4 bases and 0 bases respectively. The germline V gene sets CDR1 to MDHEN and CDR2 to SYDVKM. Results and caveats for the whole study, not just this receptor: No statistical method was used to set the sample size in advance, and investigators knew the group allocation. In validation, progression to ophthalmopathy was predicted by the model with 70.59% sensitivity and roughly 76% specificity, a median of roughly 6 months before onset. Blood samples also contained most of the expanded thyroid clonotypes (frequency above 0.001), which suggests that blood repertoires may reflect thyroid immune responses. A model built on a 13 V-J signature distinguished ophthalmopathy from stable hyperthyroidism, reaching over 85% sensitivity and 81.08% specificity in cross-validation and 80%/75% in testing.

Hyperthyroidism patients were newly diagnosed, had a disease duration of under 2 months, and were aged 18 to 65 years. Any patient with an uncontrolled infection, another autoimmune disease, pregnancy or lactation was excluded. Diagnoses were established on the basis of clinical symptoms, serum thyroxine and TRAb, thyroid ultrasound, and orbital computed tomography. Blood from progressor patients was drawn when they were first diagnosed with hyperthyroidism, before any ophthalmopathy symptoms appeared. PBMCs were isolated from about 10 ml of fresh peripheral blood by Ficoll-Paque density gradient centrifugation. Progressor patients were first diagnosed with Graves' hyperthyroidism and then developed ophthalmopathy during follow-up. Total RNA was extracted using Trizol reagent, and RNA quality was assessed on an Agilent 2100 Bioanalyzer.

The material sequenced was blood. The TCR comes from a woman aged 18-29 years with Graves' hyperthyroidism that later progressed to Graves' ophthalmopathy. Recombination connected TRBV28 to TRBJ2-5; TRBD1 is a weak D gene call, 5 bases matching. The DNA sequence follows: TGTGCCAGCAGTTCAAAGGGGTTACCGTACCAAGAGACCCAGTACTTC. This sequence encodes CASSSKGLPYQETQYF.